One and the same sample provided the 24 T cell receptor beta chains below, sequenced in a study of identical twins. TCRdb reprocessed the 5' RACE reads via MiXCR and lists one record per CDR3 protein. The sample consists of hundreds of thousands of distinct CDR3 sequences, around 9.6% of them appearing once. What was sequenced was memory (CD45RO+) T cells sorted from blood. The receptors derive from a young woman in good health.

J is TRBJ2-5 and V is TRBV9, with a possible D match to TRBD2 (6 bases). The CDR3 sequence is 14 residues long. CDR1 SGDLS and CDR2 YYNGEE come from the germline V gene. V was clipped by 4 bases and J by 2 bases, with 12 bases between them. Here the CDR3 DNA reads TGTGCCAGCAGCCCCCCTGGGGGGCAAGAGACCCAGTACTTC. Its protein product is CASSPPGGQETQYF.

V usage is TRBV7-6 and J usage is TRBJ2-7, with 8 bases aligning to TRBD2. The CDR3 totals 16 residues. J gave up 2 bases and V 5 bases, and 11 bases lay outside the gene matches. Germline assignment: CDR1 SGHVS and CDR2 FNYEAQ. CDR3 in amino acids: CASSPSAGGAAYEQYF. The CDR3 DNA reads TGTGCCAGCAGCCCCTCTGCGGGGGGCGCCGCCTACGAGCAGTACTTC.

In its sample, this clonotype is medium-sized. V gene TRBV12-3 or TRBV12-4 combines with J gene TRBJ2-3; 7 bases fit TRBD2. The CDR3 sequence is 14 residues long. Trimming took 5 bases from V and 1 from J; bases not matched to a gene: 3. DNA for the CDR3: TGTGCCAGCAGTACTAGCGACCGCACAGATACGCAGTATTTT. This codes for CASSTSDRTDTQYF.

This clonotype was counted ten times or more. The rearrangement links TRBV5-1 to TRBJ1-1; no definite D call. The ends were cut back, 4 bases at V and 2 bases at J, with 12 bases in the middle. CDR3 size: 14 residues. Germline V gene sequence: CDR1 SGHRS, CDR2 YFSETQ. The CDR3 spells CASSLHRLNTEAFF. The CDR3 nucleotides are TGCGCCAGCAGCCTACATCGCCTCAACACTGAAGCTTTCTTT. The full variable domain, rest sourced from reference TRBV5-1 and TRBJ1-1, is KAGVTQTPRYLIKTRGQQVTLSCSPISGHRSVSWYQQTPGQGLQFLFEYFSETQRNKGNFPGRFSGRQFSNSRSEMNVSTLELGDSALYLCASSLHRLNTEAFFGQGTRLTVV.

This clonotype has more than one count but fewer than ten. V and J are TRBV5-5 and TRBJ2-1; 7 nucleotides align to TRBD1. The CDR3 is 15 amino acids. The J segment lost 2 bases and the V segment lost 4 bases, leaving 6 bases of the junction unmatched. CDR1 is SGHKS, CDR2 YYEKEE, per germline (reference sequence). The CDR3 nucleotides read TGTGCCAGCAGCCATGGACAGGATACCTACAATGAGCAGTTCTTC. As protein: CASSHGQDTYNEQFF.

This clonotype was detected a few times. The CDR3 DNA is TGTGCCAGCAGGAGACTTGCCATGCCCGCCCAGTACTTC. Translated: CASRRLAMPAQYF. This rearrangement joins TRBV6-1 to TRBJ2-5; no clear D. This CDR3 is built from 13 residues. V was cut by 6 bases and J by 9 bases, with 17 bases left in between. Germline loops: CDR1 MNHNS, CDR2 SASEGT.

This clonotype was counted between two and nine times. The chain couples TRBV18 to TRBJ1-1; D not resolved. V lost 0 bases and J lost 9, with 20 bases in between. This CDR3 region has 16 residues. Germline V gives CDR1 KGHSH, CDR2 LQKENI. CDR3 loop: CASSPPSRNLRVQAFF. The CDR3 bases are TGTGCCAGCTCACCACCCTCACGAAATCTGAGGGTGCAAGCTTTCTTT.

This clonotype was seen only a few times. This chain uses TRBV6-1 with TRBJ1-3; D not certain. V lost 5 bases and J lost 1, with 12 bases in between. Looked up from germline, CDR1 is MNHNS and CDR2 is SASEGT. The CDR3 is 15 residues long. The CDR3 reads CASSPRGGSGNTIYF. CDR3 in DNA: TGTGCCAGCAGTCCCCGTGGAGGGTCTGGAAACACCATATATTTT.

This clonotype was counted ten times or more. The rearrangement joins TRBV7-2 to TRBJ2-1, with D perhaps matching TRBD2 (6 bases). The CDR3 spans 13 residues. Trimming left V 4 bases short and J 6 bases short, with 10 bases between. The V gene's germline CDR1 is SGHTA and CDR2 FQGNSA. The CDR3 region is CASSSAGLNEQFF. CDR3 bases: TGTGCCAGCAGCTCCGCGGGGCTCAATGAGCAGTTCTTC.

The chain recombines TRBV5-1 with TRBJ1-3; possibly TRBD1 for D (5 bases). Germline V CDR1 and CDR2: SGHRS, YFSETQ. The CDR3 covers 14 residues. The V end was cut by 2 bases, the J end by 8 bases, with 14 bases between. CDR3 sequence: CASSFIGDTDTIYF. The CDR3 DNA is TGCGCCAGCAGCTTTATAGGGGATACGGACACCATATATTTT. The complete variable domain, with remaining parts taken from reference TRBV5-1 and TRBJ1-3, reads KAGVTQTPRYLIKTRGQQVTLSCSPISGHRSVSWYQQTPGQGLQFLFEYFSETQRNKGNFPGRFSGRQFSNSRSEMNVSTLELGDSALYLCASSFIGDTDTIYFGEGSWLTVV.

CDR3 loop: CASSWGDEAFF. CDR3 coding DNA: TGCGCCAGCAGCTGGGGGGATGAAGCTTTCTTT. This rearrangement joins TRBV5-1 to TRBJ1-1; possible D gene TRBD1, 5 bases. V lost 3 bases and J 7 bases, leaving 7 bases between the germline ends. The CDR3 runs 11 residues. Germline values: CDR1 SGHRS, CDR2 YFSETQ.

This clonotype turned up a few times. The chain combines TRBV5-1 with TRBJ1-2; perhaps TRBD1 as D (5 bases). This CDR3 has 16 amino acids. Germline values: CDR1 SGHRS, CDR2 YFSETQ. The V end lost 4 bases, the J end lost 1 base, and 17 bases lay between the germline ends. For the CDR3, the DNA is TGCGCCAGCAGCCCGCCCCAGGGCAGCCTTAACTATGGCTACACCTTC. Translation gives CASSPPQGSLNYGYTF.

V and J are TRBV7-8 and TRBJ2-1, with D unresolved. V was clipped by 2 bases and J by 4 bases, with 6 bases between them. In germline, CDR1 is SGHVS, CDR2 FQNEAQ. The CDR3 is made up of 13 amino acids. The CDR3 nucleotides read TGTGCCAGCAGCTTATCCAGGTACAATGAGCAGTTCTTC. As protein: CASSLSRYNEQFF.

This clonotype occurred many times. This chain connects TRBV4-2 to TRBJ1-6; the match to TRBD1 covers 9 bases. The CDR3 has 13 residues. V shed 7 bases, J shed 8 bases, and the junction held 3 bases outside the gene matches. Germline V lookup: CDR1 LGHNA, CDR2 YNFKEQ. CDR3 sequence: CASKGQGHSPLHF. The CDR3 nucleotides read TGTGCCAGCAAAGGACAGGGGCATTCACCCCTCCACTTT.

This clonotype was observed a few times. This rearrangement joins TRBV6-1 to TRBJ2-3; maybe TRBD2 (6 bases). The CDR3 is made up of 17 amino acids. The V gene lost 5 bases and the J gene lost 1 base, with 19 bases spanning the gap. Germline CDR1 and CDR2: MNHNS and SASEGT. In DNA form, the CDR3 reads TGTGCCAGCAGTCGACGGGCGGGGCGGCTGGGCACAGATACGCAGTATTTT. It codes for CASSRRAGRLGTDTQYF.

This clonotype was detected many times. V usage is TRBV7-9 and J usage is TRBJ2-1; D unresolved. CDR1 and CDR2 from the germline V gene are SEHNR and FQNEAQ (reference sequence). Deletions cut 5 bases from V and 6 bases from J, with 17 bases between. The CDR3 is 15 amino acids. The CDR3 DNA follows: TGTGCCAGCAGCCAAGACGCCCGCCCTTTCAATGAGCAGTTCTTC. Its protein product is CASSQDARPFNEQFF.

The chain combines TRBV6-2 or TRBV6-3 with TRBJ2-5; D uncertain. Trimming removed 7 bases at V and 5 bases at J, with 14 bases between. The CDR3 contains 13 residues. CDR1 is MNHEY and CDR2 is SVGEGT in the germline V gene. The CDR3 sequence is CASTRGGDETQYF. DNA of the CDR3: TGTGCCAGCACCCGTGGTGGTGATGAGACCCAGTACTTC.

The CDR3 region has the DNA TGTGCCAGCAGCCCATGGACTAGCGGGACTGAGCAGTTCTTC. Translating it yields CASSPWTSGTEQFF. The V call is TRBV9, the J call TRBJ2-1; TRBD2 aligns across 12 bases. Germline trimming cut 4 bases from V and 9 bases from J; bases unmatched to any gene: 5. The CDR3 spans 14 residues. Germline V gives CDR1 SGDLS, CDR2 YYNGEE.

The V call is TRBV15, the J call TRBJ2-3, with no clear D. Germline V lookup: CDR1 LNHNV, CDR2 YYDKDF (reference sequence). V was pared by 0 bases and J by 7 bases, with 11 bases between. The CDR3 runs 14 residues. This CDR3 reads CATSRDLGQNTQYF. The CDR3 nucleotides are TGTGCCACCAGCAGAGATCTAGGCCAAAATACGCAGTATTTT. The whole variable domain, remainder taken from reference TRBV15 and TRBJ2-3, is DAMVIQNPRYQVTQFGKPVTLSCSQTLNHNVMYWYQQKSSQAPKLLFHYYDKDFNNEADTPDNFQSRRPNTSFCFLDIRSPGLGDTAMYLCATSRDLGQNTQYFGPGTRLTVL.

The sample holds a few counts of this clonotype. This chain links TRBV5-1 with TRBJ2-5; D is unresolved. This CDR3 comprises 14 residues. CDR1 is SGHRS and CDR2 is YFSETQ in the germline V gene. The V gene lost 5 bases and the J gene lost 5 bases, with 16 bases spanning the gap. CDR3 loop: CASSLFSSVETQYF. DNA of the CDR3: TGCGCCAGCAGTCTATTCAGCTCGGTGGAGACCCAGTACTTC.

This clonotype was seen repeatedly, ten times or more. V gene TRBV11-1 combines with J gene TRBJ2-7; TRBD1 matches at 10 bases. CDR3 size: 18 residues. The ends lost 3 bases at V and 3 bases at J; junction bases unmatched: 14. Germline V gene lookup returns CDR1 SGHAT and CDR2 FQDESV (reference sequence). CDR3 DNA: TGTGCCAGCAGCTTTTGGGGACGCGGGACAGGGGTGGTCTACGAGCAGTACTTC. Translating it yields CASSFWGRGTGVVYEQYF.

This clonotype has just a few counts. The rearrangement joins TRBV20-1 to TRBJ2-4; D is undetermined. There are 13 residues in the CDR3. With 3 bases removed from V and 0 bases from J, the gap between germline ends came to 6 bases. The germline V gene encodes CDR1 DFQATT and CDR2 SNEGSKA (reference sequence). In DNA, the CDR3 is TGCAGTGCTAGGGCGGTAGCCAAAAACATTCAGTACTTC. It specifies CSARAVAKNIQYF.

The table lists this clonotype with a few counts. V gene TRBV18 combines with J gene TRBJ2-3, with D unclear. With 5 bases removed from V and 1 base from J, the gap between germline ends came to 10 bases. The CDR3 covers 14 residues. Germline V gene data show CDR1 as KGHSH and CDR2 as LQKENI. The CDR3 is CASSSISGTDTQYF. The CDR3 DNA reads TGTGCCAGCTCATCTATCTCGGGCACAGATACGCAGTATTTT. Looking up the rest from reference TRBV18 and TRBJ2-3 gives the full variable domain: NAGVMQNPRHLVRRRGQEARLRCSPMKGHSHVYWYRQLPEEGLKFMVYLQKENIIDESGMPKERFSAEFPKEGPSILRIQQVVRGDSAAYFCASSSISGTDTQYFGPGTRLTVL.

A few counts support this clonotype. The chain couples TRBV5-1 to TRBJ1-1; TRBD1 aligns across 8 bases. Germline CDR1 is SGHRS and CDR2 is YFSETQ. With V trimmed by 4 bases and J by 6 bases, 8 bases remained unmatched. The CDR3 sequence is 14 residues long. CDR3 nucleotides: TGCGCCAGCAGCGCAATGACAGGGGCCCCTGAAGCTTTCTTT. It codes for CASSAMTGAPEAFF. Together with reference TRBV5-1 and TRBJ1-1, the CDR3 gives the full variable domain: KAGVTQTPRYLIKTRGQQVTLSCSPISGHRSVSWYQQTPGQGLQFLFEYFSETQRNKGNFPGRFSGRQFSNSRSEMNVSTLELGDSALYLCASSAMTGAPEAFFGQGTRLTVV.